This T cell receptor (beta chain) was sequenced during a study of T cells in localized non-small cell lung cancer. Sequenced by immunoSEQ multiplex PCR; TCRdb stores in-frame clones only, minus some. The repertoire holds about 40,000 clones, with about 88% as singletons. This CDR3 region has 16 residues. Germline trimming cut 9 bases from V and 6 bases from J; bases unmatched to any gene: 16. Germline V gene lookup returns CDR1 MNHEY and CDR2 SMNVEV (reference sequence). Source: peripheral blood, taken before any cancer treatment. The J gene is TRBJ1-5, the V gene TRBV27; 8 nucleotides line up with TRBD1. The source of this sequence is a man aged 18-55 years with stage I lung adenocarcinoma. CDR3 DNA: TGTGCCAGTGGGGGCTCTGACAGGGGATTTAGTCAGCCCCAGCATTTT. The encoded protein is CASGGSDRGFSQPQHF.